A selection of T cell receptor beta chains follows, all from one sample in a study of cytomegalovirus exposure and HLA in healthy donors. The assay was immunoSEQ multiplex PCR, and TCRdb's table has in-frame clones only and misses some. The sample holds approximately 89,000 clones, roughly three quarters seen once. Sequencing was done on a sample of PBMCs. The receptors come from a young man in good health and CMV-seronegative. Each CDR3 is given with its conserved first and last residue. D genes are given only for firm matches.

>TRBJ2-7|TRBD2|TRBV9
CASSVASGSYEQYF
TGTGCCAGCAGCGTAGCTAGCGGGAGCTACGAGCAGTACTTC
>TRBJ1-1|TRBD1|TRBV19
CASSPTRPGGLFTEAFF
TGTGCCAGTAGTCCGACAAGGCCAGGGGGCTTGTTCACTGAAGCTTTCTTT
>TRBJ2-7|TRBD1|TRBV11-2
CASSPGTAYEQYF
TGTGCCAGCAGCCCCGGGACAGCCTACGAGCAGTACTTC
>TRBJ2-7|TRBD2|TRBV6-5
CASSYFGTSGSYEQYF
TGTGCCAGCAGTTACTTCGGGACTAGCGGGAGCTACGAGCAGTACTTC
>TRBJ1-4|TRBD1|TRBV19
CASSHQGAYEKLFF
TGTGCCAGTAGTCACCAGGGGGCTTATGAAAAACTGTTTTTT
>TRBJ1-5|.|TRBV6-1
CASSEAVTGNNQPQHF
TGTGCCAGCAGTGAAGCAGTAACAGGGAATAATCAGCCCCAGCATTTT
>TRBJ2-5|.|TRBV10-3
CAIRSASGREAETQYF
TGTGCCATCAGATCTGCGTCGGGCAGGGAGGCGGAGACCCAGTACTTC
>TRBJ2-5|TRBD2|TRBV5-5
CASSSRLAGETQYF
TGTGCCAGCAGCTCTAGACTAGCGGGAGAGACCCAGTACTTC
>TRBJ1-1|.|TRBV6-1
CASSDLAGPVGTEAFF
TGTGCCAGCAGTGATTTAGCGGGGCCTGTTGGGACTGAAGCTTTCTTT
>TRBJ2-7|TRBD1|TRBV5-1
CASSRQGANTYEQYF
TGCGCCAGCAGCCGACAGGGCGCGAATACCTACGAGCAGTACTTC